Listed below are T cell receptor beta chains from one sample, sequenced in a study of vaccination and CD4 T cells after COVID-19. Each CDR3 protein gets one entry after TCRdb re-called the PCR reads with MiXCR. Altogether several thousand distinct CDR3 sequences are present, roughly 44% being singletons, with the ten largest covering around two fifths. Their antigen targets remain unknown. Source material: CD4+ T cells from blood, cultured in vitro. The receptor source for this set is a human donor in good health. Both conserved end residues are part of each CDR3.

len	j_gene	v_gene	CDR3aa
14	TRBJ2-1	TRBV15	CATSRDPGWSEQFF
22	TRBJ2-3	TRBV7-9	CASSLGAAAGLAGAGGTDTQYF
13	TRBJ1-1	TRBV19	CASSSGLNTEAFF
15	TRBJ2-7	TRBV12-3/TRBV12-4	CASSLGLERTYEQYF
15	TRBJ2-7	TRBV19	CASSPDQWASYEQYF
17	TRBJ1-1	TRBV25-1	CASSDQTPRTGNTEAFF
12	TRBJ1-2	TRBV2	CASSEKGYGYTF
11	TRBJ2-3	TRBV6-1	CASRIGDTQYF
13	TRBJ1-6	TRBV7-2	CASSLELGRSLHF
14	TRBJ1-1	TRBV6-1	CVVLGGSMNTEAFF
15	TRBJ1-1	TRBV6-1	CASTPLGGAETEAFF
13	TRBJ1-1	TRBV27	CASSLFANTEAFF
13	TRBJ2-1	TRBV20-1	CSARGVSGNEQFF
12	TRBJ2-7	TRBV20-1	CSASLDLYEQYF
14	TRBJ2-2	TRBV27	CASSFASRTGELFF
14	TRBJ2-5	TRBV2	CASRFLAAQETQYF
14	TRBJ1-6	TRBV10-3	CAIRQGPYNSPLHF
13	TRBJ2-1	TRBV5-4	CASSLGDHNEQFF
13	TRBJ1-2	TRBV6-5	CASSSGQRLGYTF
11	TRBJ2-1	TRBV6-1	CASRRGNEQFF
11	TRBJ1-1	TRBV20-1	CSASRGFEAFF
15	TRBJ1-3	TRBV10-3	CAISSQLGSGNTIYF
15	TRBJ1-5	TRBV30	CAWSRPGQGYQPQHF
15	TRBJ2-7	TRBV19	CASSIAYRDSYEQYF
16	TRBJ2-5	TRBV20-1	CSARVPSGGLQETQYF
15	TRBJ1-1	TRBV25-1	CASSDPTSSNTEAFF
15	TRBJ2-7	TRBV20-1	CSARAPGPRTYEQYF
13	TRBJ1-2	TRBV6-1	CASNPGDRRGYTF
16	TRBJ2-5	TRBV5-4	CASSLDSGFVQETQYF
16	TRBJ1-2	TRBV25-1	CASSEKSRETIFGYTF